These T cell receptor beta chains were read from a single sample in a study of blood T cell repertoires in COVID-19. Data came from immunoSEQ multiplex PCR; TCRdb stores just in-frame clones and leaves some out. In the table there are about 250,000 clones, approximately 92% of which are singletons. Sequenced sample: PBMCs or T cells enriched from blood (not recorded which). The receptors originated from a woman younger than 30 who had recovered from COVID-19. Each CDR3 is given with its conserved first and last residue. Each record gives: clone size, J gene, D gene, V gene, CDR3 DNA, CDR3 protein. A D gene is named only where the DNA matches it firmly. Size is omitted from some rows. Given values are once, few, many or a class for expanded clones.

>.|TRBJ2-2|TRBD1|TRBV30
TGTGCCTGGAGTGTGGGGACAGGGATGAACGGGGAGCTGTTTTTT
CAWSVGTGMNGELFF
>.|TRBJ2-7|.|TRBV29-1
TGCAGCGTCAATTCGGGACAAAAGCAGTACTTC
CSVNSGQKQYF
>.|TRBJ2-3|TRBD2|TRBV12-5
TGTGCTAGTGGTTTGGTAGCGGGGGGGTACCCTAGCACAGATACGCAGTATTTT
CASGLVAGGYPSTDTQYF
>.|TRBJ1-2|TRBD1|TRBV7-8
TGTGCCAGCAGCTTAGGACAGGGAGGTCACTATGGCTACACCTTC
CASSLGQGGHYGYTF
>.|TRBJ2-3|.|TRBV7-3
TGTGCCAGCAGCTTACAGCCAGGGGGCACAGATACGCAGTATTTT
CASSLQPGGTDTQYF
>.|TRBJ1-1|TRBD1|TRBV11-2
TGTGCCAGCACTTCCTGGCCAGGGGGCGCGTCGAACACTGAAGCTTTCTTT
CASTSWPGGASNTEAFF
>.|TRBJ2-1|.|TRBV5-5
TGTGCCAGCAGCTTGGGGAGCGCGAGCTCCTACAATGAGCAGTTCTTC
CASSLGSASSYNEQFF
>.|TRBJ2-3|.|TRBV3-1/TRBV3-2
TGTGCCAGCAGCCAAGAGTGGGCGGGACAGCTCACAGATACGCAGTATTTT
CASSQEWAGQLTDTQYF
>.|TRBJ1-1|.|TRBV11-2
TGTGCCAGCAGCGACCGAGGGGGCACTGAAGCTTTCTTT
CASSDRGGTEAFF
>.|TRBJ2-7|.|TRBV11-1
TGTGCCAGCAGCTTAAAGGGGGGGAGGAACTACGAGCAGTACTTC
CASSLKGGRNYEQYF
>.|TRBJ1-6|.|TRBV18
TGTGCCAGCTCGCCCAGGGCCAAGACCTATAATTCACCCCTCCACTTT
CASSPRAKTYNSPLHF
>.|TRBJ2-7|TRBD1|TRBV5-1
TGCGCCAGCACCTTGGCAGGGGGCGGTTCCTACGAGCAGTACTTC
CASTLAGGGSYEQYF
>.|TRBJ1-4|.|TRBV7-9
TGTGCCAGCAGCTTTGGGAGAAGAACTAATGAAAAACTGTTTTTT
CASSFGRRTNEKLFF
>once|TRBJ2-5|.|TRBV6-5
TGTGCCAGCCACCTAGACCCGGGGACCCAGTACTTC
CASHLDPGTQYF
>.|TRBJ2-7|TRBD1|TRBV28
TGTGCCAGCAGTTTAGGTGGGACAGGGAAGTTAAACGAGCAGTACTTC
CASSLGGTGKLNEQYF
>.|TRBJ1-1|.|TRBV7-6
TGTGCCAGCAGCCTACTAGGGATCACTGAAGCTTTCTTT
CASSLLGITEAFF
>.|TRBJ1-5|TRBD1|TRBV5-1
TGCGCCAGCAGCTTGGAAGGGCAGGGGGGTCAGCCCCAGCATTTT
CASSLEGQGGQPQHF
>.|TRBJ1-2|TRBD1|TRBV2
TGTGCCAGCACCCGAATCGGGACAGTTCCCTATGGCTACACCTTC
CASTRIGTVPYGYTF
>.|TRBJ1-1|.|TRBV28
TGTGCCAGCAGTCAACGATATCGAAGGAGGTTT
CASSQRYRRRF
>.|TRBJ1-5|.|TRBV4-1
TGCGCCAGCAGCTCAGGTGGGGGGATTCAGCCCCAGCATTTT
CASSSGGGIQPQHF
>.|TRBJ2-1|.|TRBV4-1
TGCGCCAGCGGAGTAGGGCGGGGGCCGACTTACAATGAGCAGTTCTTC
CASGVGRGPTYNEQFF
>.|TRBJ1-2|.|TRBV5-1
TGCGCCAGCAGCCAGCCGGGGACTAACTATGGCTACACCTTC
CASSQPGTNYGYTF
>.|TRBJ2-1|TRBD2|TRBV5-1
TGCGCCAGCAGCTTGGTTGGGACTAGCTCCTACAATGAGCAGTTCTTC
CASSLVGTSSYNEQFF
>few|TRBJ2-1|.|TRBV27
TGTGCCAGCAGTCGGTGGGGGGTGAATGAGCAGTTCTTC
CASSRWGVNEQFF
>.|TRBJ2-3|TRBD2|TRBV2
TGTGCCATACCTCTAGCGGGCCGCACAGATACGCAGTATTTT
CAIPLAGRTDTQYF
>.|TRBJ1-2|.|TRBV6-2/TRBV6-3
TGTGCCAGCAGTTATTCCGCAGGGGTACGTGGCTACACCTTC
CASSYSAGVRGYTF
>.|TRBJ1-5|.|TRBV10-3
TGTGCCATCAGTGACGACAGGTCGGGTCAGCCCCAGCATTTT
CAISDDRSGQPQHF
>.|TRBJ1-2|.|TRBV6-5
TGTGCCAGCAGTTACGGGGACAAGGTCGGCTACACCTTC
CASSYGDKVGYTF
>.|TRBJ1-5|.|TRBV19
TGTGCCAGTAGTATCTCACGGTCCACTCAGCCCCAGCATTTT
CASSISRSTQPQHF
>.|TRBJ1-2|.|TRBV6-5
TGTGCCAGCCGACAGAACTATGGCTACACCTTC
CASRQNYGYTF
>.|TRBJ1-4|.|TRBV19
TGTGCCAGTAGTCGAGCGCCCCATGGAAAACTGTTTTTT
CASSRAPHGKLFF
>.|TRBJ1-3|.|TRBV7-9
TGTGCCAGCAGCTCCATCTCTGGAAACACCATATATTTT
CASSSISGNTIYF
>.|TRBJ2-3|.|TRBV5-1
TGCGCCAGCAGCTTGGAGCCGGGCCCGGAGGGTACGCAGTATTTT
CASSLEPGPEGTQYF
>.|TRBJ2-1|.|TRBV5-1
TGCGCCAGCAGAGGGACACAACGCTACAATGAGCAGTTCTTC
CASRGTQRYNEQFF
>few|TRBJ2-5|.|TRBV19
TGTGAAGCGGACCAAGAGACCCAGTACTTC
CEADQETQYF
>.|TRBJ2-2|.|TRBV11-3
TGTGCCAGCAGCTTAGACCTCGCCGGGGGATCAACCGGGGAGCTGTTTTTT
CASSLDLAGGSTGELFF
>.|TRBJ2-2|TRBD1|TRBV4-1
TGCGCCAGCAGCCAGCCCCGGGACAGGACCACCGGGGAGCTGTTTTTT
CASSQPRDRTTGELFF
>.|TRBJ2-5|TRBD1|TRBV4-1
TGCGCCAGCAGCCAAGACCCCGGGACAGAGGAGACCCAGTACTTC
CASSQDPGTEETQYF
>few|TRBJ2-7|.|TRBV7-2
TGTGCCAGCAGCTCCTGGGGCAGCGAGCAGTACTTC
CASSSWGSEQYF
>.|TRBJ2-3|TRBD2|TRBV30
TGTGCCTGGAGTGGGGTAGCGGGGGCCCGGGGAGATACGCAGTATTTT
CAWSGVAGARGDTQYF
>.|TRBJ2-3|TRBD1|TRBV5-1
TGCGCCAGCAGCTTGGTGACAGGGGTGGGAGATACGCAGTATTTT
CASSLVTGVGDTQYF
>.|TRBJ2-1|TRBD1|TRBV23-1
TGCGCCAGCAGTCAATCGCACAGGGGGATGAACAATGAGCAGTTCTTC
CASSQSHRGMNNEQFF
>.|TRBJ1-6|TRBD1|TRBV20-1
TGCAGTGCTAGTAGGGACAGGGAGAATTCACCCCTCCACTTT
CSASRDRENSPLHF
>.|TRBJ1-2|TRBD1|TRBV3-1/TRBV3-2
TGTGCCAGCAGCCCAACCCCAGGGGACAGGGATGGCTACACCTTC
CASSPTPGDRDGYTF
>.|TRBJ1-2|TRBD1|TRBV10-3
TGTGCCACTCGGACAGGAGATAACTATGGCTACACCTTC
CATRTGDNYGYTF
>.|TRBJ2-7|TRBD1|TRBV4-1
TGCGCCAGCAGCCAAGTAGGGACAGGGATAGACGAGCAGTACTTC
CASSQVGTGIDEQYF
>.|TRBJ2-3|.|TRBV5-1
TGCGCCAGCAGCTTGGATGGCGGAGATACGCAGTATTTT
CASSLDGGDTQYF
>.|TRBJ1-5|.|TRBV15
TGTGCCACCAGCAGAGACAGGGTGGGTCAGCCCCAGCATTTT
CATSRDRVGQPQHF
>.|TRBJ1-3|.|TRBV5-1
TGCGCCAGCAGCTCCGGCGGATCTGGAAACACCATATATTTT
CASSSGGSGNTIYF
>.|TRBJ1-1|.|TRBV7-8
TGTGCCAGCAGCGGAGGGGGGGGCACTGAAGCTTTCTTT
CASSGGGGTEAFF
>.|TRBJ2-5|.|TRBV5-4
TGTACCAGCAGCTCCGACAGATTTCAAGAGACCCAGTACTTC
CTSSSDRFQETQYF
>.|TRBJ1-6|.|TRBV7-8
TGTGCCAGCAGCTTAGCGTCGAGGTCCTATAATTCACCCCTCCACTTT
CASSLASRSYNSPLHF
>.|TRBJ1-2|.|TRBV24-1
TGTGCCACCAGTGAACAGGGCGACTATGGCTACACCTTC
CATSEQGDYGYTF